This T cell receptor beta chain stems from a study of response to subunit inactivated influenza vaccine. General observations from the study: There was a suggestion from the authors that each seasonal influenza vaccination recruits few new T cells.

This CDR3 comprises 13 residues. Trimming pared 3 bases from V and 0 bases from J, leaving 6 bases between. CDR1 is DFQATT and CDR2 is SNEGSKA in the germline V gene (reference sequence). For this clonotype: Its target is not known.

TCRdb re-called the RT-PCR reads with MiXCR, one entry per CDR3 protein. The sample holds 530,000 or so distinct CDR3 sequences, about 25% seen once. This receptor was identified in a man aged 45 to 65 who received an inactivated influenza vaccine. The V and J genes are TRBV20-1 and TRBJ1-5; D is possibly TRBD1 (5 bases). The specimen comprised CD4+ T cells sorted from PBMCs, sampled around 5 days after vaccination. The CDR3 DNA reads as TGCAGTGCTAGGGGACTTAGCAATCAGCCCCAGCATTTT. This gives the protein CSARGLSNQPQHF.